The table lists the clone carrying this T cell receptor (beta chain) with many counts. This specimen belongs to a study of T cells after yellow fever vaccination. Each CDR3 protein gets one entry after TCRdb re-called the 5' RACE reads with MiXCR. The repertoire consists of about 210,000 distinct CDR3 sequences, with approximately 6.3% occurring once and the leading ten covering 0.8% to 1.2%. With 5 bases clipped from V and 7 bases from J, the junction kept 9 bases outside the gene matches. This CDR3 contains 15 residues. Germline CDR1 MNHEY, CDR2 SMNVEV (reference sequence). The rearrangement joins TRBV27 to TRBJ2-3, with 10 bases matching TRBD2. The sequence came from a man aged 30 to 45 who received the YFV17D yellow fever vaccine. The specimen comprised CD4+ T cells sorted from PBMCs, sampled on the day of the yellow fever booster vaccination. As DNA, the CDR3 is TGTGCCAGCAGTCTCAGGACTAGCGGACTTTATACGCAGTATTTT. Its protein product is CASSLRTSGLYTQYF.